This TCR beta chain was recorded in a study of blood T cell repertoires in COVID-19 (dated by TCRdb to between 2020 and 2021). At the level of the whole study: Samples from collaborators originated in the United States, Italy and Spain and spanned both the acute and convalescent phases of COVID-19. The prospective study material was composed of cDNA or gDNA derived from T cells, B-cell-depleted T cells, or PBMCs. Subjects who had been exposed to COVID-19, were actively infected with it, or had recovered from it provided the deeply sampled blood TCRbeta repertoires that made up the dataset. A freely available public database, intended as a resource for researchers studying the immune response to SARS-CoV-2, is where the repertoires were released. Samples came from the ongoing ImmuneRACE study (first 160 participants) plus 1,254 subjects from 6 global collaborators. The sample metadata nearly always contained a de-identified subject ID, COVID-19 status, age in years and sex. Where available, HLA class I and class II types were taken from metadata supplied by the sample provider and were not determined by assay-based typing.

The collaborating institutions used their own protocols to collect whole blood in K2EDTA tubes. For TCRbeta analysis, collaborators shipped samples in one of three forms: frozen whole blood, isolated PBMCs, or DNA extracted from either of those sample types. On this clone itself: The antigen it binds to is not known. Base quality data are lacking; no much larger clone is found one base away.

The study at large found these results: The quantity of clinical and demographic metadata differed by source and by participant and was supplied without curation.

The CDR3 holds 17 amino acids from the cysteine to the phenylalanine. The kept DNA is CDR3 alone, 51 bases in frame from the first base. V is pruned by 4 bases and J by 2 bases, leaving 11 bases of the junction without a gene match. CDR1 and CDR2, looked up from the germline V gene, are KGHSH and LQKENI. TCRbeta CDR3 regions were amplified from genomic DNA using the immunoSEQ Assay, a bias-controlled multiplex PCR. Per the source publication's procedure: The number of nucleated cells in each sample was estimated from the amplification of reference gene primers within the assay. To quantify the absolute abundance of each unique TCRbeta CDR3 rearrangement, sequence reads were collapsed and filtered. For each sample, productive Simpson clonality was calculated by taking the square root of Simpson's diversity index across productive rearrangements. This immuneACCESS table, as held by TCRdb, lists in-frame sequences with V and J called but not all clones. Of the missing ones, under half trace to an unresolved V gene in checked studies; the others have no known cause. That table is the source of V, J and clone size, and D and trimming were worked out from the DNA. The sample data list about 33,000 clones, and less than 90% of these were observed just once. The ten biggest clones cover about 25% of the sample.

Recombination linked TRBV18 to TRBJ1-2; TRBD1 fits 9 bases in the junction. The sample taken for sequencing was peripheral blood. This sequence was found in a woman aged 80 or older with active or convalescent COVID-19. CDR3 sequence: CASSQVPGQGRNYGYTF. The nucleotides are TGTGCCAGCTCACAAGTCCCGGGACAGGGAAGGAACTATGGCTACACCTTC.